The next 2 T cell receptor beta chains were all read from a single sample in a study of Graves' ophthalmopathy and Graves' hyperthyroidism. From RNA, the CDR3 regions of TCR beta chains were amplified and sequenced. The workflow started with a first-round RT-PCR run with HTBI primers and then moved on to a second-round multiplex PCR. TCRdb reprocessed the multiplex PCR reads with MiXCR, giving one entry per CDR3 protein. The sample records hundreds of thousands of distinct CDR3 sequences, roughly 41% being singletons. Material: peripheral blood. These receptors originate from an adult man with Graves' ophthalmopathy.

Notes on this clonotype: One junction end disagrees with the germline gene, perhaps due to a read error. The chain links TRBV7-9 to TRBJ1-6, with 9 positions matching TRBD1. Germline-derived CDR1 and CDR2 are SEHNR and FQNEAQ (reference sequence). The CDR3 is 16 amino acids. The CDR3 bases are TGCGCCAGCAGCCAAGATCATGACAGGGGGAATTCACCCCTCCACTTT. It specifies CASSQDHDRGNSPLHF.

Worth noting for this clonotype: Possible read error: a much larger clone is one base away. The CDR3 spells CASSLGQANRRRALF. CDR3 sequence (DNA): TGTGCCAGCAGCTTAGGGCAGGCCAACCGGCGGAGGGCTCTCTTT. The chain employs TRBV2 and TRBJ1-1; D uncertain. The V gene's germline CDR1 is SNHLY and CDR2 FYNNEI. This CDR3 is built from 15 residues.